This TCR beta chain was captured by sequencing in a study of cytomegalovirus exposure and HLA in healthy donors. This clone was found a few times. At the DNA level, this CDR3 is encoded by other sequences in the same sample as well. Trimming removed 6 bases at V and 2 bases at J, with 5 bases between. The CDR3 consists of 12 residues. Germline V gene sequence: CDR1 MNHEY, CDR2 SVGAGI. It was with 60 Vbeta and 13 Jbeta primers that the PCR ran. Sequenced by immunoSEQ multiplex PCR; TCRdb stores in-frame clones only, minus some. The top ten clones hold roughly 5% of a sample with about 120,000 clones, around 77% of them seen once.

The sample was PBMCs. This sequence joins TRBV6-5 and TRBJ1-5, with D uncertain. The TCR originated in a woman in her twenties or thirties in good health and CMV-seropositive. CDR3: CASRGGNQPQHF. The CDR3 nucleotides are TGTGCCAGCAGGGGAGGCAATCAGCCCCAGCATTTT.